These 24 T cell receptor beta chains originate from one sample sequenced in a study of OX40 agonist ivuxolimab in advanced cancers. The receptor library was made with the immunoSEQ multiplex PCR assay. Sourced from immuneACCESS, this table was stored by TCRdb with only in-frame sequences that have V and J called. A share of the clones is absent; for the studies checked, an unresolved V gene accounts for under half, and the remainder has no known explanation. Present in this sample are about 100,000 clones, nearly 90% of which were seen just once. Roughly 0.16% of the sample goes to the ten largest clones. This specimen was CD4+ or CD8+ T cells sorted from blood, taken in a trial of the OX40 agonist ivuxolimab. The receptors originated from an adult with an advanced solid tumor such as melanoma, head and neck, liver or kidney cancer.

The chain links TRBV5-1 to TRBJ1-1; D remains unclear. Germline values: CDR1 SGHRS, CDR2 YFSETQ. The ends were cut back, 0 bases at V and 1 base at J, with 10 bases in the middle. The CDR3 spans 15 residues. The CDR3 region has the DNA TGCGCCAGCAGCTTGGCATTCCGGAGGAACACTGAAGCTTTCTTT. Amino acid sequence: CASSLAFRRNTEAFF.

The gene calls are TRBV7-6 and TRBJ1-1; D ambiguous. The CDR3 has 12 residues. Germline V CDR1 and CDR2: SGHVS, FNYEAQ. The V and J ends lost 2 bases and 1 base respectively, with 2 bases between them. CDR3 DNA sequence: TGTGCCAGCAGCTTACAGAACACTGAAGCTTTCTTT. Residues: CASSLQNTEAFF.

This clone turned up a few times. The chain carries TRBV28 and TRBJ2-1; D might be TRBD2 (6 bases). V gave up 10 bases and J gave up 10 bases, with 23 bases separating them. Germline-derived CDR1 and CDR2 are MDHEN and SYDVKM. The CDR3 spans 14 residues. Here the CDR3 DNA reads TGTGCCACCCTTAGGGACTTACGGCTTGGAGAGCAGTTCTTC. Residues: CATLRDLRLGEQFF.

This chain links TRBV5-1 with TRBJ1-1; TRBD1 matches 10 bases. This CDR3 region has 12 residues. From germline, CDR1 is SGHRS and CDR2 YFSETQ. J was trimmed by 9 bases and V by 9 bases; bases with no gene match: 8. CDR3 DNA sequence: TGCGCCATCAAGGACAGGGGGTGGCAAGCTTTCTTT. Its translation is CAIKDRGWQAFF.

The chain couples TRBV5-1 to TRBJ2-7; the D is unclear. V was trimmed by 4 bases and J by 4 bases, leaving 18 bases between them. The CDR3 contains 15 residues. Germline lookup yields CDR1 SGHRS and CDR2 YFSETQ. This CDR3 is CASSPRPGPGYEQYF. In nucleotides, the CDR3 is TGCGCCAGCAGCCCCCGGCCCGGCCCCGGGTACGAGCAGTACTTC.

The rearrangement links TRBV7-6 to TRBJ1-5, with a tentative D call TRBD1 (5 bases). Trimming took off 4 bases at V and 8 bases at J, with 15 bases between the two ends. Germline V CDR1 and CDR2: SGHVS, FNYEAQ. The CDR3 sequence is 14 residues long. This CDR3 reads CASSSGRGREPQHF. The CDR3 region has the DNA TGTGCCAGCAGCTCGGGACGGGGCCGGGAGCCCCAGCATTTT.

The CDR3 nucleotides read TGCGCCAGCAGCCAAGATTCGAAGGGGAGCTCCTACGAGCAGTACTTC. As protein: CASSQDSKGSSYEQYF. This sequence joins TRBV4-1 and TRBJ2-7; perhaps D is TRBD1 or TRBD2 (5 bases each). The CDR3 length is 16 residues. The V end was cut by 0 bases, the J end by 0 bases, with 12 bases between. The germline V gene encodes CDR1 MGHRA and CDR2 YSYEKL.

The chain carries TRBV7-2 and TRBJ2-5, with D unresolved. The V end lost 5 bases, the J end lost 5 bases, and 9 bases lay between the germline ends. The CDR3 totals 12 residues. Germline V gene lookup returns CDR1 SGHTA and CDR2 FQGNSA. CDR3 loop: CASSQGRETQYF. The CDR3 DNA is TGTGCCAGCAGCCAAGGACGGGAGACCCAGTACTTC.

The V and J genes are TRBV7-8 and TRBJ2-5, with a tentative D call TRBD1 (6 bases). There are 14 residues in the CDR3. The V gene's germline CDR1 is SGHVS and CDR2 FQNEAQ. V was pared by 1 base and J by 1 base, with 7 bases between. The CDR3, as DNA: TGTGCCAGCAGCTTAGGGACAGTCCAAGAGACCCAGTACTTC. Its translation: CASSLGTVQETQYF.

As DNA, the CDR3 is TGTGCCAGCAGCTTCGGGACCGCGAACACTGAAGCTTTCTTT. It encodes CASSFGTANTEAFF. This chain connects TRBV5-4 to TRBJ1-1; TRBD1 is a possible D gene (5 bases). Germline values: CDR1 SGHNT, CDR2 YYREEE (reference sequence). The CDR3 covers 14 residues. Trimming removed 2 bases from V and 1 base from J, with 9 bases in between.

This chain uses TRBV4-1 with TRBJ1-1; no clear D gene. This CDR3 comprises 14 residues. V was clipped by 0 bases and J by 1 base, with 6 bases between them. Germline V CDR1 and CDR2: MGHRA, YSYEKL. For the CDR3, the DNA is TGCGCCAGCAGCCAAGACACGGGGAACACTGAAGCTTTCTTT. Translated: CASSQDTGNTEAFF.

The CDR3 protein is CASSPKDFADTQYF. As DNA, the CDR3 is TGTGCCAGCTCACCCAAAGACTTTGCAGATACGCAGTATTTT. V usage is TRBV18 and J usage is TRBJ2-3; D unresolved. Per the germline V gene, CDR1 is KGHSH and CDR2 is LQKENI. The V gene lost 3 bases and the J gene lost 4 bases, with 11 bases spanning the gap. CDR3 length equals 14 residues.

Only a few counts were recorded for this clone. The genes are TRBV30 and TRBJ2-7; D is undetermined. The CDR3 consists of 13 residues. Between the trimmed V and J ends, which lost 0 bases and 4 bases, there was a span of 10 bases. The germline CDR1 and CDR2 sequences are GTSNPN and SVGIG (reference sequence). The CDR3 sequence: CAWSVRRDYEQYF. For the CDR3, the DNA is TGTGCCTGGAGTGTACGTAGAGATTACGAGCAGTACTTC.

The gene calls are TRBV21-1 and TRBJ2-1; the D call of TRBD2 is as the table states it, not checked on the DNA. TRBV21-1 is marked as a pseudogene. This CDR3 region has 16 residues. CDR3 protein: CASSKHRGNNPNEQFF. CDR3 bases: TGTGCCAGCAGCAAACACCGGGGAAATAATCCCAATGAGCAGTTCTTC.

The chain employs TRBV30 and TRBJ2-7; 8 bases line up with TRBD1. Germline assignment: CDR1 GTSNPN and CDR2 SVGIG (reference sequence). Unmatched junction bases numbered 8, after V lost 5 bases and J lost 5 bases. The CDR3 length is 13 residues. CDR3 sequence reads: CAWAGQGHDEQYF. CDR3 nucleotide sequence: TGTGCCTGGGCCGGACAGGGTCACGACGAGCAGTACTTC.

On this clone: One end of the junction is discordant with germline, which a read error may explain. This chain joins TRBV7-3 and TRBJ2-7, with a weak D call TRBD2 (6 bases). The germline gives CDR1 SGHTA, CDR2 FQGTGA. CDR3 length: 12 residues. The DNA of the CDR3 is TGTGCCAGCAGCTTCCCGGGACTGCCCCTAAACTTC. This encodes CASSFPGLPLNF.

The chain combines TRBV6-1 with TRBJ2-7; 7 bases are a match to TRBD1. This CDR3 contains 15 residues. CDR1 is MNHNS, CDR2 SASEGT, per germline. Trimming took 7 bases from V and 0 from J; bases not matched to a gene: 9. CDR3 in amino acids: CASNTGVPGSYEQYF. The CDR3 DNA reads TGTGCCAGCAATACAGGGGTTCCTGGCTCCTACGAGCAGTACTTC.

This chain joins TRBV9 and TRBJ1-2; no clear D. Trimming removed 0 bases from V and 6 bases from J, with 15 bases in between. The CDR3 contains 15 residues. Germline V gene data show CDR1 as SGDLS and CDR2 as YYNGEE. The CDR3 spells CASSVANQIGNGYTF. The CDR3 DNA sequence: TGTGCCAGCAGCGTAGCAAACCAAATAGGGAATGGCTACACCTTC.

V usage is TRBV14 and J usage is TRBJ1-5; D possibly corresponds to TRBD1 (5 bases). Trimming took off 3 bases at V and 2 bases at J, with 20 bases between the two ends. The germline CDR1 and CDR2 sequences are SGHDN and FVKESK. CDR3 length: 18 amino acids. CDR3 DNA: TGTGCCAGCAGCCATAGACTAGGGGTCTCCTTTGGCAATCAGCCCCAGCATTTT. As protein: CASSHRLGVSFGNQPQHF.

This clone has just one count. This chain uses TRBV6-1 with TRBJ1-5; D ambiguous. The germline V gene encodes CDR1 MNHNS and CDR2 SASEGT. This CDR3 contains 13 residues. Trimming shortened V by 0 bases and J by 7 bases, and 7 bases separated the two germline ends. CDR3 sequence (DNA): TGTGCCAGCAGTGAAGCGTCCGGGCAGCCCCAGCATTTT. Its protein product is CASSEASGQPQHF.

The chain is built from TRBV7-8 and TRBJ2-7; TRBD2 aligns across 14 bases. Trimming at V came to 5 bases and at J to 3 bases, leaving 6 bases not matched to a gene. Germline-derived CDR1 and CDR2 are SGHVS and FQNEAQ. CDR3 length: 16 amino acids. The CDR3 reads CASSPRLAGGSYEQYF. CDR3 nucleotide sequence: TGTGCCAGCAGCCCGAGACTAGCGGGGGGGAGCTACGAGCAGTACTTC. Looking up the rest from reference TRBV7-8 and TRBJ2-7 gives the full variable domain: GAGVSQSPRYKVAKRGQDVALRCDPISGHVSLFWYQQALGQGPEFLTYFQNEAQLDKSGLPSDRFFAERPEGSVSTLKIQRTQQEDSAVYLCASSPRLAGGSYEQYFGPGTRLTVT.

The CDR3 region is CASSRTGRSGNTIYF. CDR3 coding DNA: TGTGCCAGCAGCCGGACAGGGCGCTCTGGAAACACCATATATTTT. J is TRBJ1-3 and V is TRBV11-2; 8 bases are a match to TRBD1. The CDR3 runs 15 residues. Germline lookup yields CDR1 SGHAT and CDR2 FQNNGV. J lost 0 bases, V lost 5 bases, and 3 bases had no gene match.

The rearrangement joins TRBV7-2 to TRBJ2-7, with 9 bases that match TRBD2. Trimming cost V 4 bases and J 0 bases; bases outside gene matches: 10. Germline CDR1 SGHTA, CDR2 FQGNSA. This CDR3 spans 17 amino acids. The CDR3 sequence: CASSSPGSGRTSYEQYF. The CDR3 DNA is TGTGCCAGCAGCTCCCCAGGGAGCGGGAGGACCTCCTACGAGCAGTACTTC.

J is TRBJ2-1 and V is TRBV5-4, with 8 bases lining up with TRBD1. After removal of 4 bases from V and 9 bases from J, the junction contained 9 bases not matched to a gene. This CDR3 spans 14 amino acids. CDR1 is SGHNT, CDR2 YYREEE, per germline (reference sequence). CDR3 protein: CASSPPIGTGEQFF. DNA of the CDR3: TGTGCCAGCAGCCCGCCTATCGGGACAGGTGAGCAGTTCTTC.